The T cell receptor beta chain described here comes from a study of STAT3 mutations in large granular lymphocyte leukemia (dated by TCRdb to the late 2010s). For the study in its entirety: In roughly half of the longitudinally sequenced T-LGLL patients, canonical activating STAT3 mutations were detected. One or more immunosuppressive therapy regimens were given to more than half of T-LGLL patients, and hematologic response was seen in around two fifths of the treated patients. To reconstruct clonal hierarchy and dynamics, serial deep sequencing of TCRbeta CDR3 and STAT3 was performed in patients with T-cell large granular lymphocyte leukemia. From an initial cohort of roughly 220 LGL patients, over 15 representative T-LGLL cases were picked for longitudinal TCRbeta and STAT3 sequencing. As controls, the study also included longitudinal sequencing of a couple of patients with natural killer LGL leukemia. Each patient was sequenced at an average of about 4 time points, ranging from 2 to 8 samplings.

Relative to germline, V is 4 bases shorter and J is 3 bases shorter, with 16 bases between their ends. The CDR3, cysteine through phenylalanine, is 15 amino acids long. Only CDR3 DNA remains: 45 bases, in frame from the first base. The CDR1 and CDR2 encoded by the germline V gene are MGHRA and YSYEKL. With respect to this clone: The specificity of this receptor is unknown. Base quality data are lacking; no much larger clone is found one base away.

An Illumina MiSeq was used to sequence the TCRbeta libraries, yielding an average of about 40,000 productive templates per sample. Multiplex PCR amplification was used to generate TCRbeta CDR3 libraries with the immunoSEQ assay. For the original study's pipeline: Repertoire diversity was calculated as previously defined, and values close to 0 indicated extremely monoclonal samples. Sourced from immuneACCESS, this table was stored by TCRdb with only in-frame sequences that have V and J called. A share of the clones is absent; for the studies checked, an unresolved V gene accounts for under half, and the remainder has no known explanation. V and J calls and clone size come straight from that table; D and trimming were deduced from the DNA. For this sample, the table gives approximately 88 clones. Study-wide conclusions, independent of this receptor: TCR clonotype switching after therapy was seen in about 35% of the 18 patients, with all newly emerging clones being STAT3 wild type. Because codominant clonotypes persisted in some patients, a small but highly pathogenic clone may have been missed. The linking of therapy response to changes in TCR clonal burden was complicated by variable intervals between samplings and differing treatment regimens. The burden of the dominant TCR clone was higher than the STAT3 mutant burden in several patients, which suggests that the STAT3 mutation arose secondarily inside a clone that had already expanded. Because no samples were available when a clone first appeared, clonal expansion was inferred from samplings taken at other points. Every T-LGLL patient showed at least one immunodominant TCRbeta clonotype, and about half showed multiple immunodominant subclonotypes.

DNA was extracted from blood mononuclear cells, with the same DNA used for both TCR and STAT3 sequencing. The sequenced sample was peripheral blood mononuclear cells. The V and J segments used are TRBV4-1 and TRBJ2-7; a tentative D call is TRBD2 (6 bases match). This clonotype was obtained from a man aged 40-49 years with T-cell large granular lymphocyte leukemia. Some clones in this sample may be carry-over from other donors' samples. The age is the age at diagnosis. The CDR3: CASSLGTLSNYEQYF. The sequenced DNA is TGCGCCAGCAGCCTCGGGACTCTTAGTAACTACGAGCAGTACTTC.